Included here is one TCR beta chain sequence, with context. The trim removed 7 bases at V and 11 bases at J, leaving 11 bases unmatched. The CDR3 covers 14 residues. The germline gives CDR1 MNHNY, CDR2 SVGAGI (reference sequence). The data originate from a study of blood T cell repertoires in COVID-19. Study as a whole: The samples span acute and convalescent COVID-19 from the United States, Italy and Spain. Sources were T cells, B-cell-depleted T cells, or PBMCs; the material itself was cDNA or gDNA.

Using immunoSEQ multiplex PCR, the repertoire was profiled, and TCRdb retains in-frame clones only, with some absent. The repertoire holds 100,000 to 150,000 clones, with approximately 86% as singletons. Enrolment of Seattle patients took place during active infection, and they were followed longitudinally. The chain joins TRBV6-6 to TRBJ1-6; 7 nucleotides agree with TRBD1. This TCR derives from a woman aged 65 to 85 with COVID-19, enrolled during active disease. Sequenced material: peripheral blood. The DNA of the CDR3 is TGTGCCAGCAACAAAGCCGGGACAGAGACACCCCTCCACTTT. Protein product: CASNKAGTETPLHF.